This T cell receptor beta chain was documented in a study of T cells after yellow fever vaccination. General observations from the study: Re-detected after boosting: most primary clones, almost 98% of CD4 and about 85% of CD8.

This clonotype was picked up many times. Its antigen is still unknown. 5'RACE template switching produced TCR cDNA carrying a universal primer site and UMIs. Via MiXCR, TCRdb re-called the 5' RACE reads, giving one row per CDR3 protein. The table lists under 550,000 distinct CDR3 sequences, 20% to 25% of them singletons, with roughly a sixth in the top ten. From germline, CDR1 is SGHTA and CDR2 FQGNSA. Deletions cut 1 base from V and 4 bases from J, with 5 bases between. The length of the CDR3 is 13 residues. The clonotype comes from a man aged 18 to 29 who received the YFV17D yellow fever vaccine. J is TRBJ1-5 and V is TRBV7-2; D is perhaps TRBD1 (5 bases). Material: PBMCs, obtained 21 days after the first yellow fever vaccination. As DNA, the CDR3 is TGTGCCAGCAGCTTAGGACAGAATCAGCCCCAGCATTTT. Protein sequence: CASSLGQNQPQHF.